These T cell receptor beta chains were read from a single sample in a study of cytomegalovirus exposure and HLA in healthy donors. Libraries were prepared by immunoSEQ multiplex PCR; TCRdb keeps only in-frame clonotypes and omits some of them. This sample yields about 130,000 clones, of which 80% are seen a single time; over 2% belongs to the top ten. Material for sequencing was PBMCs. The source is a man aged 25-40 years in good health and CMV-seronegative. Each CDR3 is given with its conserved first and last residue.

J | V | CDR3
TRBJ2-1 | TRBV27 | CASSFLGQYNEQFF
TRBJ1-2 | TRBV2 | CASSAGGNYGYTF
TRBJ1-3 | TRBV7-9 | CEASGGASGNTIYF
TRBJ2-1 | TRBV18 | CASSQTGGSYNEQFF
TRBJ2-3 | TRBV7-2 | CASSLDGGRPDTQYF
TRBJ2-1 | TRBV19 | CASSSQRESEQFF
TRBJ2-1 | TRBV10-3 | CAISGAGVFEQFF
TRBJ2-7 | TRBV6-6 | CASNKLAGTHYEQYF
TRBJ2-3 | TRBV11-3 | CASSLDSSDTQYF
TRBJ2-3 | TRBV23-1 | CASTRQSTDTQYF
TRBJ2-2 | TRBV13 | CASSPWGQNTGELFF
TRBJ2-5 | TRBV28 | CASSPLQETQYF
TRBJ2-3 | TRBV9 | CASTRLATTDTQYF
TRBJ1-5 | TRBV28 | CASSPRQGGQPQHF
TRBJ1-4 | TRBV28 | CASTISGRDFEKLFF
TRBJ1-5 | TRBV19 | CASSRTGANQPQHF
TRBJ2-7 | TRBV11-2 | CASSFGAGGGYEQYF
TRBJ2-5 | TRBV5-1 | CASSLAGTIGGETQYF